Presented here are 3 T cell receptor beta chains from one specimen sequenced in a study of shared clonotypes between healthy human individuals. Clones were sequenced by immunoSEQ multiplex PCR, and TCRdb holds only the in-frame ones, with some missing. The table has roughly 1,600,000 clones, around 98.5% seen once. The specimen sequenced was naive CD4+ T cells sorted from blood. Documented subset: CD45RA+ positively selected. The receptor source for this set is a man younger than 40 in good health.

About this clone itself: Different DNA sequences within this sample yield the same CDR3. The CDR3: CASSVPTGELFF. The CDR3 DNA sequence: TGTGCCAGCAGCGTACCCACCGGGGAGCTGTTTTTT. This rearrangement joins TRBV9 to TRBJ2-2; unclear D gene. The germline V gene has CDR1 SGDLS and CDR2 YYNGEE. The germline V and J ends were trimmed by 1 base and 4 bases, with 2 bases remaining between them. The length of the CDR3 is 12 residues.

This sequence joins TRBV6-4 and TRBJ1-1; D is possibly TRBD1 (5 bases). This CDR3 has 14 residues. V dropped 6 bases and J dropped 7 bases, with 18 bases sitting between them. Germline lookup yields CDR1 MRHNA and CDR2 SNTAGT. The CDR3 nucleotides read TGTGCCAGCAGGCCAAAGCCGACAGCACTTGAAGCTTTCTTT. Translation: CASRPKPTALEAFF.

The chain recombines TRBV6-1 with TRBJ2-5, with D maybe TRBD1 (5 bases). Germline loops: CDR1 MNHNS, CDR2 SASEGT. The CDR3 has 12 amino acids. V lost 7 bases, J lost 4 bases, and 10 bases lay in between. In nucleotides, the CDR3 is TGTGCCAGCAAAAGGGGCCTAGAGACCCAGTACTTC. Encoded protein: CASKRGLETQYF.